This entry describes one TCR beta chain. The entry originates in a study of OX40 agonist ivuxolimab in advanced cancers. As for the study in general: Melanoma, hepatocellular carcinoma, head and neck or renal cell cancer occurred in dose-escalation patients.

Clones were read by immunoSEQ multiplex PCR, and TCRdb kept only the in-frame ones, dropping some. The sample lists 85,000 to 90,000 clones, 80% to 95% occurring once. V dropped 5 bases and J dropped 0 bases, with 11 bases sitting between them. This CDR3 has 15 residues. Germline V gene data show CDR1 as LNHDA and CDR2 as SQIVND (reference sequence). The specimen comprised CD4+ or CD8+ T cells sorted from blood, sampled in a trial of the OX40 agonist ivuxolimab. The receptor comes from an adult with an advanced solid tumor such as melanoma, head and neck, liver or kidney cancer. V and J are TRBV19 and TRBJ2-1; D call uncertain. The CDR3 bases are TGTGCCAGTAGTTCTGGAATTCTCTCCTACAATGAGCAGTTCTTC. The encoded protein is CASSSGILSYNEQFF. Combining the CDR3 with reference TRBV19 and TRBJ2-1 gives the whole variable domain DGGITQSPKYLFRKEGQNVTLSCEQNLNHDAMYWYRQDPGQGLRLIYYSQIVNDFQKGDIAEGYSVSREKKESFPLTVTSAQKNPTAFYLCASSSGILSYNEQFFGPGTRLTVL.